The 7 T cell receptor beta chains listed next were all sequenced from one sample in a study of CD8 T cells in ankylosing spondylitis (dated by TCRdb to about 2017). Libraries were made using 5' RACE. The run used an Illumina HiSeq 2500. TCRdb trimmed public reads at Q25 via fastp, called clones via MiXCR and kept in-frame beta chains. Rows with a matching CDR3 protein are joined into one entry that keeps the most common DNA and genes. In this sample the table shows about 100,000 distinct CDR3 sequences, 7.5% to 9% of which occur a single time. 9.9% of the sample comes from the top ten. Sequenced sample: blood, either unsorted or a sorted T cell fraction (not recorded which). These receptors were collected from a male donor with ankylosing spondylitis or in good health (not recorded which).

The rearrangement links TRBV6-2 or TRBV6-3 to TRBJ2-1; no reliable D call. Germline CDR1 and CDR2: MNHEY and SVGEGT. The CDR3 is 16 residues long. The ends were cut back, 6 bases at V and 0 bases at J, with 15 bases in the middle. CDR3 region: CASRAKSISSYNEQFF. The CDR3 region has the DNA TGTGCCAGCAGAGCCAAAAGTATAAGCTCCTACAATGAGCAGTTCTTC.

This clonotype was seen many times. V is TRBV7-9 and J is TRBJ1-1; tentative D call: TRBD1 (6 bases). There are 11 residues in the CDR3. The V gene's germline CDR1 is SEHNR and CDR2 FQNEAQ (reference sequence). The ends were cut back, 4 bases at V and 7 bases at J, with 7 bases in the middle. The chain's CDR3 is CASSSRGEAFF. DNA of the CDR3: TGTGCCAGCAGCTCCAGGGGTGAAGCTTTCTTT. Together with reference TRBV7-9 and TRBJ1-1, the CDR3 gives the full variable domain: DTGVSQNPRHKITKRGQNVTFRCDPISEHNRLYWYRQTLGQGPEFLTYFQNEAQLEKSRLLSDRFSAERPKGSFSTLEIQRTEQGDSAMYLCASSSRGEAFFGQGTRLTVV.

This clonotype was picked up many times. This chain links TRBV7-9 with TRBJ2-7, with D possibly matching TRBD1 (6 bases). CDR3 size: 15 residues. V was shortened by 5 bases and J by 0 bases, with 14 bases between the two germline ends. CDR1 is SEHNR and CDR2 is FQNEAQ in the germline V gene (reference sequence). In DNA form, the CDR3 reads TGTGCCAGCAGCCTCGGACAGAGGAGCTCCTACGAGCAGTACTTC. It encodes CASSLGQRSSYEQYF. Full variable domain (remainder filled in from reference TRBV7-9 and TRBJ2-7): DTGVSQNPRHKITKRGQNVTFRCDPISEHNRLYWYRQTLGQGPEFLTYFQNEAQLEKSRLLSDRFSAERPKGSFSTLEIQRTEQGDSAMYLCASSLGQRSSYEQYFGPGTRLTVT.

The genes are TRBV20-1 and TRBJ2-7, with unresolved D. The CDR3 has 14 amino acids. With 1 base removed from V and 2 bases from J, the gap between germline ends came to 12 bases. Germline loops: CDR1 DFQATT, CDR2 SNEGSKA (reference sequence). The CDR3 is CSARGPASPYEQYF. The CDR3, as DNA: TGCAGTGCTAGAGGTCCAGCGAGCCCCTACGAGCAGTACTTC.

This clonotype came up many times. The CDR3 coding sequence is TGTGCCAGCAGCCTTTGGGACCTATCACCCCTCCACTTT. Amino acids: CASSLWDLSPLHF. J is TRBJ1-6 and V is TRBV6-2 or TRBV6-3; D is possibly TRBD1 (5 bases). Per the germline V gene, CDR1 is MNHEY and CDR2 is SVGEGT. This CDR3 is 13 amino acids long. Trimming removed 6 bases from V and 10 bases from J, with 13 bases in between.

As to this clonotype: A read error is possible here, since a much larger clone lies one base away. The chain combines TRBV7-2 with TRBJ1-6; TRBD1 is a possible D gene (5 bases). The germline V and J ends were trimmed by 5 bases and 11 bases, with 16 bases remaining between them. This CDR3 has 14 residues. Per germline, CDR1 SGHTA and CDR2 FQGNSA. CDR3 in DNA: TGTGCCAGCAGCCCGGGACGGGGAAGGACACCCCTCCACTTT. Encoded protein: CASSPGRGRTPLHF.

This clonotype was detected a few times. The rearrangement joins TRBV7-2 to TRBJ1-4, with 8 bases that match TRBD1. Germline assignment: CDR1 SGHTA and CDR2 FQGNSA. With V trimmed by 5 bases and J by 4 bases, 6 bases remained unmatched. This CDR3 is built from 15 residues. CDR3 bases: TGTGCCAGCAGCCCAGCCACAGGGGGTAATGAAAAACTGTTTTTT. Protein: CASSPATGGNEKLFF.